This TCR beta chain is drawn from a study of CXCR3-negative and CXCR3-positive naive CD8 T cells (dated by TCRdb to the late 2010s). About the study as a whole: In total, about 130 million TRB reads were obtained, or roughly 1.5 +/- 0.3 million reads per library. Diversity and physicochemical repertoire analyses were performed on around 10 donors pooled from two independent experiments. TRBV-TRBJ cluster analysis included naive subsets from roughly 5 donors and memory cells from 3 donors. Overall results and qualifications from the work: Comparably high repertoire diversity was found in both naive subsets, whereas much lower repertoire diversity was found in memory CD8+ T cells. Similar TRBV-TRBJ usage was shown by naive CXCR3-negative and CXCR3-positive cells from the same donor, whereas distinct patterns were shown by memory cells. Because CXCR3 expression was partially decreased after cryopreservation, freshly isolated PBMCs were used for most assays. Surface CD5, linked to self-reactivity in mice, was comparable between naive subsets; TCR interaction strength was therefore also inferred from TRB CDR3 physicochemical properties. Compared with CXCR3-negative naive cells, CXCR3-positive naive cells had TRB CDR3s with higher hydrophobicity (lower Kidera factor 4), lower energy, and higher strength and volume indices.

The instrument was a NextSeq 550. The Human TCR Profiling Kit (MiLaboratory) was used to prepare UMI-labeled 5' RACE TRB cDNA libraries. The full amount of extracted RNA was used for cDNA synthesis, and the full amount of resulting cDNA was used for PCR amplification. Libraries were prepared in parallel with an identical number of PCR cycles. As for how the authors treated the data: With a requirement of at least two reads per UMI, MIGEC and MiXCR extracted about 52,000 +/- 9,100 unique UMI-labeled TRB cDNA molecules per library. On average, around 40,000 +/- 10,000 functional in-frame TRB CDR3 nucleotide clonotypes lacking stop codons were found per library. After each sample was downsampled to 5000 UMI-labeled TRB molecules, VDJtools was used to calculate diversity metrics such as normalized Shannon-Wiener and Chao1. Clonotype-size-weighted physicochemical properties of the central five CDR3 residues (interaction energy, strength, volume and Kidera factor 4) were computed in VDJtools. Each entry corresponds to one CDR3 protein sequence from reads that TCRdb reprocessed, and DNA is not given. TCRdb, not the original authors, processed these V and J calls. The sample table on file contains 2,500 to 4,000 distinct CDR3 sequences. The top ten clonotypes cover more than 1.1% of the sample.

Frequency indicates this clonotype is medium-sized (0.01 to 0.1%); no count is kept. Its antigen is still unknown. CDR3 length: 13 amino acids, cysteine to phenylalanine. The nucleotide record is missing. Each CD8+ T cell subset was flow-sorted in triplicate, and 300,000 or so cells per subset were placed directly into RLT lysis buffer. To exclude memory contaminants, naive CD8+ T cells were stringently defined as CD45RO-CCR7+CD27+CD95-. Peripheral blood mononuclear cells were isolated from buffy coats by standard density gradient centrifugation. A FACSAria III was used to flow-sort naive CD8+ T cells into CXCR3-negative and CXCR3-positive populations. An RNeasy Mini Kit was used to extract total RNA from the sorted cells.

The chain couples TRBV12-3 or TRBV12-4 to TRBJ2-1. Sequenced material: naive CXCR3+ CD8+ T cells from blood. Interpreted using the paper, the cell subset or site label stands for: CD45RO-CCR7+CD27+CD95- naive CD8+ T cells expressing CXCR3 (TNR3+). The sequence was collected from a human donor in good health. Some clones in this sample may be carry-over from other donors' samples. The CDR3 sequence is CASSLEIYNEQFF.